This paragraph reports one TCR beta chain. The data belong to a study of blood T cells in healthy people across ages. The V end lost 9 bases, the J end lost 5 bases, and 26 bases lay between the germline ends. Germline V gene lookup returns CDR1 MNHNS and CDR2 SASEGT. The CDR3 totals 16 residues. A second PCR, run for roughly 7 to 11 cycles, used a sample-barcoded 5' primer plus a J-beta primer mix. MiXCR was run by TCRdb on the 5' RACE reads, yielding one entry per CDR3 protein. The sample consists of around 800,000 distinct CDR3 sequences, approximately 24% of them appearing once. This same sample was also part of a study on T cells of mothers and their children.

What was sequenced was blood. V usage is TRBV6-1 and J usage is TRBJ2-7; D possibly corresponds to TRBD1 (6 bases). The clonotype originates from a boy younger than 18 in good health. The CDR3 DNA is TGTGCCAGAACCTTCGCTGTGACAGGCCCACCGGACGAGCAGTACTTC. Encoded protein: CARTFAVTGPPDEQYF.